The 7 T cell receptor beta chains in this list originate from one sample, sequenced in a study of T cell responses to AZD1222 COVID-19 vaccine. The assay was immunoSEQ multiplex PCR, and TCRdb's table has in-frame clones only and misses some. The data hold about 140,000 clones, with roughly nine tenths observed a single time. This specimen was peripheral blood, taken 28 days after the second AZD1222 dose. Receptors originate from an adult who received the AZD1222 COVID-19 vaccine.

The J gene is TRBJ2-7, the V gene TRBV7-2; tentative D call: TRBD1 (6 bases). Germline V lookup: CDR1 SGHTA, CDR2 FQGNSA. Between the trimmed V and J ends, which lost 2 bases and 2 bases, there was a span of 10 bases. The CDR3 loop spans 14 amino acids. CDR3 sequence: CASSLRGGTYEQYF. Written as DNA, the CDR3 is TGTGCCAGCAGCTTACGAGGGGGTACCTACGAGCAGTACTTC.

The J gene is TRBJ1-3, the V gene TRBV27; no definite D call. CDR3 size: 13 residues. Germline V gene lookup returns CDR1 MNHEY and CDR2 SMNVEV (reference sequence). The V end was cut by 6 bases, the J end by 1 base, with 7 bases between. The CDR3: CASSPLSGNTIYF. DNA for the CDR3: TGTGCCAGCAGCCCACTATCTGGAAACACCATATATTTT.

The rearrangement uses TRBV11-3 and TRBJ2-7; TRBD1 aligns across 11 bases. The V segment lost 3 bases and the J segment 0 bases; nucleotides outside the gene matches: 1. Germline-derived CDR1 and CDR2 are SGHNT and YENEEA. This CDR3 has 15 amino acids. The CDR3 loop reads CASSFGQGASYEQYF. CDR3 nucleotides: TGTGCCAGCAGCTTCGGACAGGGGGCCTCCTACGAGCAGTACTTC.

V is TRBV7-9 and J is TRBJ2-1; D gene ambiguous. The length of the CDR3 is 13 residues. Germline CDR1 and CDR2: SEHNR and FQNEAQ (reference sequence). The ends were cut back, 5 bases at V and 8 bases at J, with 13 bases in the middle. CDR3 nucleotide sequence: TGTGCCAGCAGCCTCATTCGGTTGGATGAGCAGTTCTTC. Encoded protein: CASSLIRLDEQFF.

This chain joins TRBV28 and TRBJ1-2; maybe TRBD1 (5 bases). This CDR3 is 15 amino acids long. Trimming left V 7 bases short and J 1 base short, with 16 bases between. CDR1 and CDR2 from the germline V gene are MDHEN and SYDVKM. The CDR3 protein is CASTNNPDSNYGYTF. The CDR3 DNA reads TGTGCCAGCACCAATAACCCCGACAGTAACTATGGCTACACCTTC.

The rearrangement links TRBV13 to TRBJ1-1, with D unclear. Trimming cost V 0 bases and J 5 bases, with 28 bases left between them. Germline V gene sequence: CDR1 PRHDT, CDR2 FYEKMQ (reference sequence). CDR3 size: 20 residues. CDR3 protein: CASSLGGLTAGEVMITEAFF. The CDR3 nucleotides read TGTGCCAGCAGCTTAGGTGGCTTGACGGCCGGCGAGGTAATGATAACTGAAGCTTTCTTT.

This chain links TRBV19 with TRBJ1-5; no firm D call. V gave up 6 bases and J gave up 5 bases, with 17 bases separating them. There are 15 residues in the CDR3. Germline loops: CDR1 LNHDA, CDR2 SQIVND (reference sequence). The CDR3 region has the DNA TGTGCCAGTAGAAAGGACGTGGGGTTTGATCAGCCCCAGCATTTT. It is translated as CASRKDVGFDQPQHF.